These 25 T cell receptor beta chains were all obtained from the same sample, sequenced in a study of shared clonotypes between healthy human individuals. The assay was immunoSEQ multiplex PCR, and TCRdb's table has in-frame clones only and misses some. The table has 2 million or so clones, about 95% seen once. The naive CD8 fraction comprised CD45RO-negative cells positively selected for CCR7 and excluded terminally differentiated effector memory CD45RA+ cells. The specimen sequenced was naive CD8+ T cells sorted from blood. These TCRs come from a man in his late teens or twenties in good health.

The rearrangement uses TRBV6-1 and TRBJ1-2, with 7 bases identical to TRBD1. CDR1 MNHNS and CDR2 SASEGT come from the germline V gene. The CDR3 has 15 residues. V trimming: 2 bases; J trimming: 0 bases; junction bases outside the gene matches: 3. The CDR3 loop is CASSEWDSSNYGYTF. CDR3 coding DNA: TGTGCCAGCAGTGAATGGGACAGCTCTAACTATGGCTACACCTTC.

This sequence joins TRBV7-8 and TRBJ2-1, with TRBD1 matching over 8 bases. Germline assignment: CDR1 SGHVS and CDR2 FQNEAQ. This CDR3 comprises 12 residues. Germline trimming cut 5 bases from V and 7 bases from J; bases unmatched to any gene: 1. The CDR3 region has the DNA TGTGCCAGCAGCAGACAGGGGAATGAGCAGTTCTTC. Amino acids: CASSRQGNEQFF.

This clone was observed once. V and J are TRBV19 and TRBJ2-1, with D unresolved. CDR1 is LNHDA and CDR2 is SQIVND in the germline V gene (reference sequence). CDR3 length: 12 residues. The V end was cut by 1 base, the J end by 9 bases, with 7 bases between. The CDR3 is CASSIGSAEQFF. CDR3 nucleotides: TGTGCCAGTAGTATAGGGTCTGCTGAGCAGTTCTTC. The variable domain in full, completed from reference TRBV19 and TRBJ2-1, reads DGGITQSPKYLFRKEGQNVTLSCEQNLNHDAMYWYRQDPGQGLRLIYYSQIVNDFQKGDIAEGYSVSREKKESFPLTVTSAQKNPTAFYLCASSIGSAEQFFGPGTRLTVL.

This chain joins TRBV2 and TRBJ2-5; TRBD2 agrees at 11 bases. Germline lookup yields CDR1 SNHLY and CDR2 FYNNEI. V was clipped by 5 bases and J by 1 base; unmatched bases: 12. The CDR3 consists of 18 residues. CDR3 in DNA: TGTGCCAGCAGTCCACCCCCCGTAGCGGGGGGGCTCCAAGAGACCCAGTACTTC. Its protein product is CASSPPPVAGGLQETQYF.

The chain employs TRBV5-4 and TRBJ2-7; 10 bases match TRBD1. This CDR3 has 14 amino acids. Germline V gene sequence: CDR1 SGHNT, CDR2 YYREEE (reference sequence). Unmatched junction bases numbered 3, after V lost 3 bases and J lost 3 bases. CDR3 sequence (DNA): TGTGCCAGCAGCTCGACAGGGGGCGACTACGAGCAGTACTTC. Amino acid sequence: CASSSTGGDYEQYF.

The gene calls are TRBV7-9 and TRBJ2-7; D gene uncertain. V lost 3 bases and J lost 1, with 13 bases in between. Germline values: CDR1 SEHNR, CDR2 FQNEAQ (reference sequence). This CDR3 comprises 15 residues. CDR3 residues: CASSFTPGHSYEQYF. CDR3 DNA: TGTGCCAGCAGCTTCACCCCGGGCCATTCCTACGAGCAGTACTTC.

About this clone itself: Other DNA sequences within the sample encode an identical CDR3. The chain combines TRBV5-6 with TRBJ1-2, with a weak D call TRBD1 (5 bases). Germline CDR1 reads SGHDT; CDR2 reads YYEEEE. V was cut by 4 bases and J by 0 bases, with 10 bases left in between. There are 14 residues in the CDR3. CDR3 in DNA: TGTGCCAGCAGCAGCGGGACTGCTAACTATGGCTACACCTTC. Protein: CASSSGTANYGYTF.

CDR3 protein: CASSEADMDTEAFF. In DNA, the CDR3 is TGTGCCAGCAGTGAAGCTGACATGGACACTGAAGCTTTCTTT. The V and J genes are TRBV2 and TRBJ1-1; unclear D gene. V lost 0 bases and J 3 bases, leaving 8 bases between the germline ends. The CDR3 consists of 14 residues. Germline V lookup: CDR1 SNHLY, CDR2 FYNNEI.

Only a few counts were recorded for this clone. The chain employs TRBV25-1 and TRBJ1-1, with 7 bases fitting TRBD1. Germline lookup yields CDR1 MGHDK and CDR2 SYGVNS. With 8 bases clipped from V and 6 bases from J, the junction kept 6 bases outside the gene matches. This CDR3 comprises 12 residues. DNA for the CDR3: TGTGCCAGCGGGGAAACAGGGGCTGAAGCTTTCTTT. Its translation is CASGETGAEAFF.

The chain links TRBV9 to TRBJ2-3; D gene unclear. The germline V gene has CDR1 SGDLS and CDR2 YYNGEE. This CDR3 contains 14 residues. Trimming took 0 bases from V and 5 from J, leaving 10 bases between them. CDR3 bases: TGTGCCAGCAGCGTAGCGATTCCCCAAGATACGCAGTATTTT. Amino acid sequence: CASSVAIPQDTQYF. Variable domain in full (rest from reference TRBV9 and TRBJ2-3): DSGVTQTPKHLITATGQRVTLRCSPRSGDLSVYWYQQSLDQGLQFLIQYYNGEERAKGNILERFSAQQFPDLHSELNLSSLELGDSALYFCASSVAIPQDTQYFGPGTRLTVL.

This clone was counted between two and nine times. The gene calls are TRBV9 and TRBJ1-2; D is possibly TRBD1 (6 bases). The CDR3 covers 15 residues. V lost 4 bases and J 0 bases, leaving 13 bases between the germline ends. Germline CDR1 reads SGDLS; CDR2 reads YYNGEE. CDR3 sequence: CASSITDRPNYGYTF. Written as DNA, the CDR3 is TGTGCCAGCAGCATTACCGACAGGCCTAACTATGGCTACACCTTC.

The chain recombines TRBV13 with TRBJ1-1, with D possibly TRBD1 on 5 matching bases. Germline CDR1 is PRHDT and CDR2 is FYEKMQ (reference sequence). V was trimmed by 6 bases and J by 3 bases, leaving 17 bases between them. There are 15 residues in the CDR3. CDR3 in DNA: TGTGCCAGCAGGGGGGGGACCCTTCTAGACACTGAAGCTTTCTTT. Translation gives CASRGGTLLDTEAFF.

The chain carries TRBV28 and TRBJ2-1; a weak D match, TRBD2 (7 bases). V lost 6 bases to trimming and J lost 8 bases, with 23 bases between them. Germline loops: CDR1 MDHEN, CDR2 SYDVKM. This CDR3 is built from 16 residues. The CDR3 is CASRTFIGGRGDEQFF. The CDR3, as DNA: TGTGCCAGCAGGACTTTTATAGGGGGGAGGGGAGATGAGCAGTTCTTC.

This chain links TRBV9 with TRBJ2-2; D may be TRBD1 or TRBD2 (5 bases each). The CDR3 spans 16 residues. Germline assignment: CDR1 SGDLS and CDR2 YYNGEE. V lost 4 bases and J lost 1, with 14 bases in between. The CDR3 loop reads CASSWGRRENTGELFF. Here the CDR3 DNA reads TGTGCCAGCAGCTGGGGCCGCCGGGAGAACACCGGGGAGCTGTTTTTT.

The CDR3 DNA reads TGTGGGGTACAGGAAGCCTACGAGCAGTACTTC. This gives the protein CGVQEAYEQYF. The chain is built from TRBV28 and TRBJ2-7; D might be TRBD1 (5 bases). The CDR3 runs 11 residues. Germline V gene lookup returns CDR1 MDHEN and CDR2 SYDVKM.

This chain joins TRBV7-9 and TRBJ2-2; no clear D gene. Trimming left V 3 bases short and J 6 bases short, with 8 bases between. The CDR3 loop spans 13 amino acids. Germline V CDR1 and CDR2: SEHNR, FQNEAQ (reference sequence). CDR3 region: CASSFKQSGELFF. The CDR3 DNA reads TGTGCCAGCAGCTTTAAACAATCCGGGGAGCTGTTTTTT.

The genes are TRBV5-6 and TRBJ2-3; 11 bases fit TRBD1. The V gene end was trimmed by 4 bases and the J gene end by 4 bases; junction bases not matched to a gene: 5. The CDR3 contains 15 residues. Germline V gene sequence: CDR1 SGHDT, CDR2 YYEEEE. This CDR3 is CASSAGTGGADTQYF. Written as DNA, the CDR3 is TGTGCCAGCAGCGCCGGGACAGGGGGGGCAGATACGCAGTATTTT.

The chain joins TRBV7-9 to TRBJ2-7; either TRBD1 or TRBD2 may fit D (7 bases each). With 3 bases removed from V and 4 bases from J, the gap between germline ends came to 19 bases. The germline gives CDR1 SEHNR, CDR2 FQNEAQ (reference sequence). The CDR3 sequence is 16 residues long. In DNA form, the CDR3 reads TGTGCCAGCAGCTTTTTAGCCGGGACAGCGGGATACGAGCAGTACTTC. This encodes CASSFLAGTAGYEQYF.

The J gene is TRBJ2-7, the V gene TRBV9; 10 bases line up with TRBD2. CDR1 and CDR2 (germline): SGDLS, YYNGEE. V lost 2 bases to trimming and J lost 5 bases; unmatched junction nucleotides: 25. CDR3 length equals 21 residues. This CDR3 is CASSVSPFSLAGELPRNEQYF. The CDR3 DNA sequence: TGTGCCAGCAGCGTGAGCCCCTTCTCTCTAGCGGGAGAGTTGCCCCGCAACGAGCAGTACTTC.

This chain links TRBV6-1 with TRBJ2-1, with D perhaps assigned TRBD1 or TRBD2 (5 bases each). CDR1 and CDR2 from the germline V gene are MNHNS and SASEGT. Trimming pared 3 bases from V and 15 bases from J, leaving 21 bases between. This CDR3 region has 14 residues. CDR3 residues: CASSEPGEGLRVFF. CDR3 DNA: TGTGCCAGCAGTGAGCCCGGAGAGGGGCTCCGAGTGTTCTTC.

This clone was detected only once. This sequence joins TRBV4-3 and TRBJ2-2; 9 nucleotides match TRBD2. In germline, CDR1 is LGHNA, CDR2 YSLEER. The ends lost 3 bases at V and 6 bases at J; junction bases unmatched: 8. CDR3 size: 16 residues. The DNA of the CDR3 is TGCGCCAGCAGCCAGGGGCGGGAGGGCCTCCCCGGGGAGCTGTTTTTT. Encoded protein: CASSQGREGLPGELFF.

The chain carries TRBV5-8 and TRBJ2-3; 11 nucleotides agree with TRBD1. Germline loops: CDR1 SGHTS, CDR2 YDEGEE. This CDR3 comprises 16 residues. The V gene end was trimmed by 2 bases and the J gene end by 3 bases; junction bases not matched to a gene: 5. This CDR3 reads CASSFRTGGATDTQYF. The CDR3 region has the DNA TGTGCCAGCAGCTTCCGGACAGGGGGCGCTACAGATACGCAGTATTTT. Drawing the rest from reference TRBV5-8 and TRBJ2-3, the complete variable domain is EAGVTQSPTHLIKTRGQQATLRCSPISGHTSVYWYQQALGLGLQFLLWYDEGEERNRGNFPPRFSGRQFPNYSSELNVNALELEDSALYLCASSFRTGGATDTQYFGPGTRLTVL.

Comments on this clone: Different DNA sequences within this sample yield the same CDR3. This rearrangement joins TRBV9 to TRBJ2-3; D could derive from TRBD1 or TRBD2 (5 bases each). Germline CDR1 and CDR2: SGDLS and YYNGEE. The length of the CDR3 is 14 residues. Trimming took off 0 bases at V and 2 bases at J, with 7 bases between the two ends. The CDR3 loop reads CASSVVGVTDTQYF. The CDR3 nucleotides are TGTGCCAGCAGCGTAGTGGGGGTCACAGATACGCAGTATTTT.

The chain employs TRBV5-1 and TRBJ2-5; 8 bases are a match to TRBD2. This CDR3 spans 16 amino acids. The germline V gene encodes CDR1 SGHRS and CDR2 YFSETQ. Germline trimming cut 1 base from V and 1 base from J; bases unmatched to any gene: 6. The CDR3 DNA reads TGCGCCAGCAGCTTGTATAGCGGGGACTTCCAAGAGACCCAGTACTTC. Its protein product is CASSLYSGDFQETQYF.

This clone was seen once. The J gene is TRBJ2-7, the V gene TRBV14; D not certain. The germline V gene has CDR1 SGHDN and CDR2 FVKESK. The ends were cut back, 8 bases at V and 2 bases at J, with 13 bases in the middle. The CDR3 has 13 amino acids. This CDR3 is CASAFGFAYEQYF. CDR3 coding DNA: TGTGCCAGCGCCTTTGGGTTTGCCTACGAGCAGTACTTC.